The 27 T cell receptor beta chains reported below all come from one sample, sequenced in a study of blood T cell repertoires in COVID-19. Produced via immunoSEQ multiplex PCR; TCRdb's table is partial and in-frame only. This sample has some 200,000 clones, with around 82% found just once. Sample: peripheral blood. The receptors were sampled from a woman aged 40 to 50 with acute or convalescent COVID-19.

The J gene is TRBJ2-7, the V gene TRBV2; 7 bases are a match to TRBD1. Germline-derived CDR1 and CDR2 are SNHLY and FYNNEI. Germline trimming cut 1 base from V and 3 bases from J; bases unmatched to any gene: 0. CDR3 length equals 13 residues. CDR3 nucleotide sequence: TGTGCCAGCAGTGAAGGGGACAGCTACGAGCAGTACTTC. It translates to CASSEGDSYEQYF.

The rearrangement links TRBV9 to TRBJ1-6; a possible D gene is TRBD1 (5 bases). This CDR3 is built from 18 residues. V lost 4 bases, J lost 4 bases, and 21 bases lay in between. Germline V CDR1 and CDR2: SGDLS, YYNGEE. Written as DNA, the CDR3 is TGTGCCAGCAGCTCCCCCCTCGGGGGGATACCTTATAATTCACCCCTCCACTTT. Translated: CASSSPLGGIPYNSPLHF.

The CDR3 coding sequence is TGTGCCAGCAGTGAGTGGAGGGTCGGCGGGGAGCTGTTTTTT. The encoded protein is CASSEWRVGGELFF. This rearrangement joins TRBV25-1 to TRBJ2-2; D is possibly TRBD2 (6 bases). This CDR3 contains 14 residues. V was shortened by 3 bases and J by 7 bases, with 12 bases between the two germline ends. Per the germline V gene, CDR1 is MGHDK and CDR2 is SYGVNS.

The chain has TRBV4-1 and TRBJ2-5; D possibly corresponds to TRBD2 (5 bases). V dropped 0 bases and J dropped 4 bases, with 12 bases sitting between them. The CDR3 loop spans 15 amino acids. CDR1 and CDR2 (germline): MGHRA, YSYEKL. The CDR3 DNA reads as TGCGCCAGCAGCCAAGATTTGCGGGCCGGAGAGACCCAGTACTTC. This translates into CASSQDLRAGETQYF.

This chain links TRBV24-1 with TRBJ1-6, with D tentatively TRBD1 (6 bases). Germline CDR1 and CDR2: KGHDR and SFDVKD. This CDR3 region has 13 residues. V lost 9 bases and J lost 8, with 13 bases in between. CDR3 coding DNA: TGTGCCACCTTCAGGGGAGAGGATTCACCCCTCCACTTT. It codes for CATFRGEDSPLHF.

This rearrangement joins TRBV5-1 to TRBJ2-1, with TRBD1 matching over 9 bases. Germline lookup yields CDR1 SGHRS and CDR2 YFSETQ. The ends lost 4 bases at V and 5 bases at J; junction bases unmatched: 4. This CDR3 contains 14 residues. For the CDR3, the DNA is TGCGCCAGCAGCGAGGGACAGGGCGACAATGAGCAGTTCTTC. It is translated as CASSEGQGDNEQFF.

J is TRBJ2-2 and V is TRBV7-2, with D possibly TRBD2 on 6 matching bases. Germline V gene data show CDR1 as SGHTA and CDR2 as FQGNSA. Trimming shortened V by 0 bases and J by 3 bases, and 11 bases separated the two germline ends. This CDR3 comprises 16 residues. CDR3 nucleotides: TGTGCCAGCAGCTTAGCACAGCCGGGGGACACCGGGGAGCTGTTTTTT. It is translated as CASSLAQPGDTGELFF.

The chain links TRBV11-3 to TRBJ2-6, with TRBD1 matching over 11 bases. Per germline, CDR1 SGHNT and CDR2 YENEEA. Trimming cost V 5 bases and J 1 base; bases outside gene matches: 7. The CDR3 length is 18 residues. The CDR3: CASSGPGQGGSGANVLTF. CDR3 DNA sequence: TGTGCCAGCAGCGGGCCGGGACAGGGGGGGTCTGGGGCCAACGTCCTGACTTTC.

The chain combines TRBV27 with TRBJ1-2, with 7 bases fitting TRBD1. V lost 3 bases and J lost 5; bases outside the gene matches: 6. Germline values: CDR1 MNHEY, CDR2 SMNVEV (reference sequence). This CDR3 comprises 14 residues. CDR3 in amino acids: CASSFGGQPYGYTF. The CDR3 coding sequence is TGTGCCAGCAGTTTTGGGGGACAGCCTTATGGCTACACCTTC.

This rearrangement joins TRBV19 to TRBJ2-3; D not resolved. Germline lookup yields CDR1 LNHDA and CDR2 SQIVND (reference sequence). Deletions cut 0 bases from V and 4 bases from J, with 14 bases between. The CDR3 runs to 16 residues. CDR3 loop: CASSIDGLRGADTQYF. In DNA, the CDR3 is TGTGCCAGTAGTATAGATGGATTGAGAGGAGCAGATACGCAGTATTTT.

The V call is TRBV5-6, the J call TRBJ2-2; the D gene is possibly TRBD1 (6 bases). This CDR3 is 16 amino acids long. CDR1 is SGHDT, CDR2 YYEEEE, per germline. The V end was cut by 4 bases, the J end by 4 bases, with 17 bases between. The DNA for the CDR3 is TGTGCCAGCAGCCAGGGGATGGTAGAACTCACCGGGGAGCTGTTTTTT. It specifies CASSQGMVELTGELFF.

The chain recombines TRBV10-2 with TRBJ1-1; D unclear. Germline V gives CDR1 WSHSY, CDR2 SAAADI. V was cut by 3 bases and J by 1 base, with 6 bases left in between. CDR3 length equals 13 residues. This CDR3 reads CASSDRANTEAFF. The CDR3 DNA sequence: TGCGCCAGCAGTGATAGAGCGAACACTGAAGCTTTCTTT.

The J gene is TRBJ2-1, the V gene TRBV9, with 9 bases lining up with TRBD2. The CDR3 is 15 amino acids. Germline values: CDR1 SGDLS, CDR2 YYNGEE. V lost 2 bases to trimming and J lost 6 bases; unmatched junction nucleotides: 6. In DNA form, the CDR3 reads TGTGCCAGCAGCGTCGGGCCACTAGCGGGCAATGAGCAGTTCTTC. The encoded protein is CASSVGPLAGNEQFF.

The chain has TRBV7-2 and TRBJ2-7; TRBD1 matches 12 bases. The germline CDR1 and CDR2 sequences are SGHTA and FQGNSA. Losses at the gene ends were 0 bases for V and 2 bases for J; bases not matched to a gene: 5. The CDR3 spans 17 residues. The CDR3: CASSLAGTGGAPYEQYF. CDR3 DNA sequence: TGTGCCAGCAGCTTAGCGGGGACAGGGGGCGCTCCCTACGAGCAGTACTTC.

This chain connects TRBV15 to TRBJ2-1; D may be TRBD2 (7 bases). Germline values: CDR1 LNHNV, CDR2 YYDKDF (reference sequence). Between the trimmed V and J ends, which lost 1 base and 6 bases, there was a span of 19 bases. The CDR3 length is 17 residues. The CDR3 sequence: CATSRVPSWGGANEQFF. DNA of the CDR3: TGTGCCACCAGCAGAGTCCCTAGCTGGGGGGGGGCCAATGAGCAGTTCTTC. The entire variable domain, with the rest obtained from reference TRBV15 and TRBJ2-1, is as follows: DAMVIQNPRYQVTQFGKPVTLSCSQTLNHNVMYWYQQKSSQAPKLLFHYYDKDFNNEADTPDNFQSRRPNTSFCFLDIRSPGLGDTAMYLCATSRVPSWGGANEQFFGPGTRLTVL.

The V and J genes are TRBV10-3 and TRBJ2-7; TRBD2 matches at 8 bases. Germline CDR1 and CDR2: ENHRY and SYGVKD. Losses at the gene ends were 6 bases for V and 2 bases for J; bases not matched to a gene: 6. This CDR3 has 14 amino acids. Here the CDR3 DNA reads TGTGCCATCAGGTACGAGCGGGAGACCTACGAGCAGTACTTC. Its protein is CAIRYERETYEQYF.

The chain employs TRBV2 and TRBJ2-7; 10 bases fit TRBD2. CDR1 is SNHLY and CDR2 is FYNNEI in the germline V gene. There are 16 residues in the CDR3. V shed 6 bases and J 5 bases; nucleotides not matched to a gene: 13. As DNA, the CDR3 is TGTGCCAGCAGCCTTCCCTCCGGGACTAGCGACCACGAGCAGTACTTC. This translates into CASSLPSGTSDHEQYF.

This clone has only a few counts. V gene TRBV19 combines with J gene TRBJ1-2, with 8 bases that match TRBD1. The J segment lost 3 bases and the V segment lost 8 bases, leaving 8 bases of the junction unmatched. The germline V gene has CDR1 LNHDA and CDR2 SQIVND (reference sequence). The CDR3 is made up of 14 amino acids. CDR3 residues: CASSGQGIYYGYTF. The CDR3 DNA reads TGTGCCAGTTCCGGACAGGGAATATACTATGGCTACACCTTC.

This clone was recorded a few times. This chain links TRBV5-6 with TRBJ2-7, with 8 bases that match TRBD1. The germline gives CDR1 SGHDT, CDR2 YYEEEE. V was pared by 4 bases and J by 3 bases, with 9 bases of the junction left unmatched. The CDR3 contains 15 residues. CDR3 region: CASSPGQGSHYEQYF. As DNA, the CDR3 is TGTGCCAGCAGCCCAGGACAGGGTAGTCACTACGAGCAGTACTTC.

The chain joins TRBV11-2 to TRBJ1-3, with 8 bases aligning to TRBD1. The V gene end was trimmed by 1 base and the J gene end by 2 bases; junction bases not matched to a gene: 4. Germline V CDR1 and CDR2: SGHAT, FQNNGV. This CDR3 has 16 amino acids. CDR3 DNA sequence: TGTGCCAGCAGCTTAGTTCAGGGGGCCGCTGGAAACACCATATATTTT. Translated, it gives CASSLVQGAAGNTIYF.

This clone was recorded only once. CDR3 region: CASSWGARGRSPYGYTF. DNA for the CDR3: TGTGCCAGCAGTTGGGGGGCCAGGGGGCGCTCCCCCTATGGCTACACCTTC. V usage is TRBV27 and J usage is TRBJ1-2; 8 nucleotides match TRBD1. This CDR3 is 17 amino acids long. Germline loops: CDR1 MNHEY, CDR2 SMNVEV (reference sequence). The junction had 14 bases not matched to a gene; V was cut back by 4 bases and J by 4 bases.

This chain connects TRBV9 to TRBJ2-1; 10 bases fit TRBD1. This CDR3 contains 16 residues. In germline, CDR1 is SGDLS, CDR2 YYNGEE. V was pared by 0 bases and J by 5 bases, with 5 bases of the junction left unmatched. This CDR3 is CASSVGLDRGHNEQFF. The CDR3 DNA reads as TGTGCCAGCAGCGTAGGGCTTGACAGGGGGCACAATGAGCAGTTCTTC.

This chain links TRBV19 with TRBJ2-3, with D perhaps matching TRBD1 (5 bases). From germline, CDR1 is LNHDA and CDR2 SQIVND (reference sequence). The CDR3 totals 15 residues. Deletions cut 7 bases from V and 2 bases from J, with 16 bases between. The CDR3 protein is CASMPRVGHTDTQYF. CDR3 bases: TGTGCCAGTATGCCCCGGGTAGGACACACAGATACGCAGTATTTT.

This clone has only one observation. The genes are TRBV6-5 and TRBJ2-7; 7 nucleotides agree with TRBD2. The CDR3 spans 13 residues. The ends lost 6 bases at V and 2 bases at J; junction bases unmatched: 4. The germline gives CDR1 MNHEY, CDR2 SVGAGI. CDR3 sequence reads: CASSRDYAYEQYF. The CDR3 DNA reads as TGTGCCAGCAGCCGGGACTACGCCTACGAGCAGTACTTC.

This clone has a single count. The genes are TRBV6-2 or TRBV6-3 and TRBJ2-1, with 11 bases lining up with TRBD2. The CDR3 is made up of 16 amino acids. The J segment lost 2 bases and the V segment lost 6 bases, leaving 6 bases of the junction unmatched. Germline assignment: CDR1 MNHEY and CDR2 SVGEGT. CDR3 in amino acids: CASSSLAGGPYNEQFF. DNA for the CDR3: TGTGCCAGCAGCTCGCTAGCGGGAGGTCCCTACAATGAGCAGTTCTTC.

The V call is TRBV25-1, the J call TRBJ1-1, with 8 bases matching TRBD1. Per the germline V gene, CDR1 is MGHDK and CDR2 is SYGVNS. After removal of 7 bases from V and 4 bases from J, the junction contained 5 bases not matched to a gene. The CDR3 is 13 amino acids. The CDR3 spells CASKGQGGTEAFF. CDR3 DNA sequence: TGTGCCAGCAAAGGACAGGGAGGCACTGAAGCTTTCTTT. The whole variable domain, remainder taken from reference TRBV25-1 and TRBJ1-1, is EADIYQTPRYLVIGTGKKITLECSQTMGHDKMYWYQQDPGMELHLIHYSYGVNSTEKGDLSSESTVSRIRTEHFPLTLESARPSHTSQYLCASKGQGGTEAFFGQGTRLTVV.

This sequence joins TRBV7-6 and TRBJ2-2; D perhaps matches TRBD1 (6 bases). Per germline, CDR1 SGHVS and CDR2 FNYEAQ. V was shortened by 2 bases and J by 0 bases, with 10 bases between the two germline ends. The CDR3 loop spans 16 amino acids. The CDR3 coding sequence is TGTGCCAGCAGCTTAAGGACAGATACGAACACCGGGGAGCTGTTTTTT. This encodes CASSLRTDTNTGELFF. The complete variable domain, with remaining parts taken from reference TRBV7-6 and TRBJ2-2, reads GAGVSQSPRYKVTKRGQDVALRCDPISGHVSLYWYRQALGQGPEFLTYFNYEAQQDKSGLPNDRFSAERPEGSISTLTIQRTEQRDSAMYRCASSLRTDTNTGELFFGEGSRLTVL.